Presented here are 3 T cell receptor beta chains from one specimen sequenced in a study. MiXCR was run by TCRdb on the reads, yielding one entry per CDR3 protein. The table shows 250 to 350 distinct CDR3 sequences, with 9% occurring only once. Sequencing was done on a sample of CD4+ T cells from peripheral blood. The receptors stem from a human donor with rheumatoid arthritis.

This clonotype is large by share. The chain links TRBV19 to TRBJ1-2; 7 positions agree with TRBD1. The J segment lost 8 bases and the V segment lost 6 bases, leaving 3 bases of the junction unmatched. This CDR3 contains 11 residues. In germline, CDR1 is LNHDA, CDR2 SQIVND (reference sequence). CDR3 region: CASRRQGGYTF. In DNA form, the CDR3 reads TGTGCCAGTAGGCGACAGGGAGGCTACACCTTC.

By share, this clonotype counts as hyperexpanded. The gene calls are TRBV6-1 and TRBJ1-1; TRBD1 agrees at 10 bases. Germline lookup yields CDR1 MNHNS and CDR2 SASEGT. Losses at the gene ends were 6 bases for V and 5 bases for J; bases not matched to a gene: 3. This CDR3 comprises 13 residues. CDR3 bases: TGTGCCAGCAGCCGGGACAGGGGAACTGAAGCTTTCTTT. It translates to CASSRDRGTEAFF.

The sample holds a few counts of this clonotype. The chain recombines TRBV15 with TRBJ2-5; TRBD2 matches 7 bases. The CDR3 spans 15 residues. J lost 4 bases, V lost 4 bases, and 9 bases had no gene match. Germline assignment: CDR1 LNHNV and CDR2 YYDKDF (reference sequence). The CDR3 DNA reads as TGTGCCACCAGCAAGGGAGGGACCGGAAGAGAGACCCAGTACTTC. It yields the protein CATSKGGTGRETQYF. Full variable domain (missing parts from reference TRBV15 and TRBJ2-5): DAMVIQNPRYQVTQFGKPVTLSCSQTLNHNVMYWYQQKSSQAPKLLFHYYDKDFNNEADTPDNFQSRRPNTSFCFLDIRSPGLGDTAMYLCATSKGGTGRETQYFGPGTRLLVL.